The next 29 T cell receptor beta chains were all read from a single sample in a study of blood T cells in healthy people across ages. A second PCR of roughly 6 to 12 cycles used a sample-barcoded 5' primer and a J-beta primer mix. TCRdb reprocessed the 5' RACE reads via MiXCR and lists one record per CDR3 protein. Here the sample spans around 1.5 million distinct CDR3 sequences, around 35% being singletons. Sequenced: blood. The receptors originated from a woman between 25 and 40 years old in good health.

The V call is TRBV28, the J call TRBJ2-5, with 14 bases that match TRBD2. V shed 5 bases and J 5 bases; nucleotides not matched to a gene: 7. Per germline, CDR1 MDHEN and CDR2 SYDVKM. This CDR3 is built from 16 residues. In DNA, the CDR3 is TGTGCCAGCAGTATTGGACTAGCGGGAGGTGGGGAGACCCAGTACTTC. Translated: CASSIGLAGGGETQYF.

This clonotype was detected many times. The chain couples TRBV5-1 to TRBJ2-1; TRBD2 matches at 11 bases. After removal of 0 bases from V and 9 bases from J, the junction contained 8 bases not matched to a gene. CDR3 length equals 16 residues. The germline V gene has CDR1 SGHRS and CDR2 YFSETQ. The chain's CDR3 is CASSLDGNLAGGEQFF. The DNA of the CDR3 is TGCGCCAGCAGCTTGGATGGGAACCTAGCGGGGGGTGAGCAGTTCTTC. Drawing the rest from reference TRBV5-1 and TRBJ2-1, the complete variable domain is KAGVTQTPRYLIKTRGQQVTLSCSPISGHRSVSWYQQTPGQGLQFLFEYFSETQRNKGNFPGRFSGRQFSNSRSEMNVSTLELGDSALYLCASSLDGNLAGGEQFFGPGTRLTVL.

Only a few counts were recorded for this clonotype. This sequence joins TRBV7-2 and TRBJ1-2; no firm D call. This CDR3 contains 13 residues. Deletions cut 2 bases from V and 8 bases from J, with 12 bases between. Germline V CDR1 and CDR2: SGHTA, FQGNSA. The DNA for the CDR3 is TGTGCCAGCAGCTTATCATCCACGGCAGGCTACACCTTC. Translating gives CASSLSSTAGYTF.

The V and J genes are TRBV20-1 and TRBJ2-1, with 10 bases identical to TRBD2. Germline V gene lookup returns CDR1 DFQATT and CDR2 SNEGSKA (reference sequence). This CDR3 is 15 amino acids long. With 2 bases clipped from V and 4 bases from J, the junction kept 5 bases outside the gene matches. The CDR3 DNA follows: TGCAGTGCTAGACTAGCGGGGGTAGTATACAATGAGCAGTTCTTC. Protein sequence: CSARLAGVVYNEQFF.

This clonotype was counted only a few times. This chain uses TRBV20-1 with TRBJ2-1; 11 nucleotides match TRBD2. V was pared by 0 bases and J by 9 bases, with 13 bases of the junction left unmatched. Germline V gives CDR1 DFQATT, CDR2 SNEGSKA (reference sequence). The CDR3 totals 17 residues. The CDR3 is CSARDDSGRALGSEQFF. Written as DNA, the CDR3 is TGCAGTGCTAGAGATGATAGCGGGAGGGCCCTGGGTAGTGAGCAGTTCTTC.

The V and J genes are TRBV27 and TRBJ1-6; unclear D gene. The CDR3 totals 12 residues. The germline V and J ends were trimmed by 8 bases and 10 bases, with 12 bases remaining between them. Per germline, CDR1 MNHEY and CDR2 SMNVEV (reference sequence). DNA for the CDR3: TGTGCCAGCCAATCGGGGAAGTCACCCCTCCACTTT. As protein: CASQSGKSPLHF.

The rearrangement joins TRBV24-1 to TRBJ1-5, with a tentative D call TRBD1 (5 bases). V was trimmed by 1 base and J by 2 bases, leaving 17 bases between them. Germline V gene sequence: CDR1 KGHDR, CDR2 SFDVKD. The CDR3 totals 18 residues. The CDR3 DNA follows: TGTGCCACCAGTGATTTTTCCCCATGGTTGACAGGCAATCAGCCCCAGCATTTT. This translates into CATSDFSPWLTGNQPQHF.

The V call is TRBV28, the J call TRBJ1-5, with 10 bases aligning to TRBD1. CDR3 length: 17 residues. Trimming removed 5 bases from V and 3 bases from J; junction bases left unmatched: 10. Germline V gene data show CDR1 as MDHEN and CDR2 as SYDVKM. The CDR3 coding sequence is TGTGCCAGCAGTCGGGACAGGGGCCGGATTACCAATCAGCCCCAGCATTTT. Its protein is CASSRDRGRITNQPQHF.

This clonotype has a handful of counts. The chain carries TRBV7-8 and TRBJ2-1, with D hard to call. Germline CDR1 reads SGHVS; CDR2 reads FQNEAQ. V lost 2 bases to trimming and J lost 0 bases, with 11 bases between them. This CDR3 spans 16 amino acids. The CDR3 spells CASSLTDFSSYNEQFF. The CDR3 nucleotides are TGTGCCAGCAGCTTAACAGACTTTTCCTCCTACAATGAGCAGTTCTTC.

This chain links TRBV4-2 with TRBJ1-1, with 7 bases aligning to TRBD1. Trimming cost V 3 bases and J 3 bases; bases outside gene matches: 7. The CDR3 extends over 15 amino acids. The V gene's germline CDR1 is LGHNA and CDR2 YNFKEQ. CDR3 coding DNA: TGTGCCAGCAGCCACCAACAGGGGATGGACACTGAAGCTTTCTTT. This sequence encodes CASSHQQGMDTEAFF.

The rearrangement uses TRBV12-3 or TRBV12-4 and TRBJ2-7; 7 nucleotides line up with TRBD2. This CDR3 is 14 amino acids long. Trimming cost V 5 bases and J 9 bases; bases outside gene matches: 13. The CDR3 region has the DNA TGTGCCAGCAGTATATTCGATTCGGGGGGTACGCAGTACTTC. This gives the protein CASSIFDSGGTQYF.

The J gene is TRBJ2-4, the V gene TRBV2; 11 bases map to TRBD2. The J call may be faulty, since TRBJ2-7 better matches the DNA end. The CDR3 runs to 19 residues. CDR1 and CDR2 (germline): SNHLY, FYNNEI. CDR3 nucleotide sequence: TGTGCCAGCAGTGAACCCCCCCAGTTCGTACTAGCGGGGGCCTACGAGCAGTACTTC. Encoded protein: CASSEPPQFVLAGAYEQYF.

The chain uses TRBV5-8 and TRBJ1-2; 7 bases fit TRBD1. With 4 bases clipped from V and 4 bases from J, the junction kept 7 bases outside the gene matches. The CDR3 covers 14 residues. The germline CDR1 and CDR2 sequences are SGHTS and YDEGEE. This CDR3 reads CASSLTDRFYGYTF. As DNA, the CDR3 is TGTGCCAGCAGCCTTACGGACAGGTTCTATGGCTACACCTTC. The full variable domain, completed using reference TRBV5-8 and TRBJ1-2, is EAGVTQSPTHLIKTRGQQATLRCSPISGHTSVYWYQQALGLGLQFLLWYDEGEERNRGNFPPRFSGRQFPNYSSELNVNALELEDSALYLCASSLTDRFYGYTFGSGTRLTVV.

Regarding this clonotype: At one end, the junction sequence differs from germline, possibly due to a read error. J is TRBJ1-4 and V is TRBV6-1; D gene ambiguous. The germline V gene has CDR1 MNHNS and CDR2 SASEGT. The CDR3 has 14 amino acids. The CDR3 loop reads CASRPNLTNGKLFF. The DNA of the CDR3 is TGTGCCAGCCGACCCAATCTAACTAATGGAAAACTGTTTTTT.

The chain is built from TRBV2 and TRBJ1-5; D not certain. Germline V gives CDR1 SNHLY, CDR2 FYNNEI. The CDR3 contains 21 residues. The germline V and J ends were trimmed by 1 base and 0 bases, with 25 bases remaining between them. The CDR3 spells CASSEGSSPQQPLYSNQPQHF. CDR3 coding DNA: TGTGCCAGCAGTGAAGGCTCTTCCCCTCAACAGCCTTTGTATAGCAATCAGCCCCAGCATTTT. Variable domain in full (rest from reference TRBV2 and TRBJ1-5): EPEVTQTPSHQVTQMGQEVILRCVPISNHLYFYWYRQILGQKVEFLVSFYNNEISEKSEIFDDQFSVERPDGSNFTLKIRSTKLEDSAMYFCASSEGSSPQQPLYSNQPQHFGDGTRLSIL.

Only one count was recorded for this clonotype. The V gene is TRBV18, the J gene TRBJ2-3; D possibly corresponds to TRBD2 (6 bases). CDR1 is KGHSH, CDR2 LQKENI, per germline. The V and J ends lost 0 bases and 6 bases respectively, with 13 bases between them. This CDR3 is built from 15 residues. CDR3 protein: CASSPPGLGGDTQYF. CDR3 bases: TGTGCCAGCTCACCACCGGGACTGGGAGGCGATACGCAGTATTTT. Using reference TRBV18 and TRBJ2-3 for the parts outside the CDR3, the full variable domain is NAGVMQNPRHLVRRRGQEARLRCSPMKGHSHVYWYRQLPEEGLKFMVYLQKENIIDESGMPKERFSAEFPKEGPSILRIQQVVRGDSAAYFCASSPPGLGGDTQYFGPGTRLTVL.

The rearrangement joins TRBV3-1 to TRBJ2-7; D gene ambiguous. V lost 3 bases and J lost 2, with 8 bases in between. The CDR3 length is 13 residues. CDR1 is LGHDT, CDR2 YNNKEL, per germline (reference sequence). CDR3 nucleotide sequence: TGTGCCAGCAGCCAGAGCTGGGCCTACGAGCAGTACTTC. This translates into CASSQSWAYEQYF.

This chain links TRBV10-3 with TRBJ1-5, with 9 bases lining up with TRBD1. Trimming cost V 6 bases and J 7 bases; bases outside gene matches: 7. Germline CDR1 reads ENHRY; CDR2 reads SYGVKD. The CDR3 is made up of 14 amino acids. CDR3 residues: CAISPTGGFQPQHF. The CDR3, as DNA: TGTGCCATCAGCCCGACAGGGGGGTTCCAGCCCCAGCATTTT.

The gene calls are TRBV2 and TRBJ1-1; 12 bases match TRBD1. CDR1 and CDR2 from the germline V gene are SNHLY and FYNNEI. CDR3 length: 15 residues. The V segment lost 8 bases and the J segment 6 bases; nucleotides outside the gene matches: 10. The CDR3 here is CASAWEGTGGPEAFF. The CDR3 DNA reads as TGTGCCAGCGCATGGGAGGGGACAGGGGGCCCTGAAGCTTTCTTT.

This chain joins TRBV27 and TRBJ1-5, with 8 bases fitting TRBD1. The germline CDR1 and CDR2 sequences are MNHEY and SMNVEV (reference sequence). CDR3 length: 16 residues. V shed 5 bases and J 5 bases; nucleotides not matched to a gene: 11. CDR3 sequence: CASSPALDRVDQPQHF. CDR3 bases: TGTGCCAGCAGTCCGGCCTTGGACAGGGTGGATCAGCCCCAGCATTTT.

On this clonotype itself: One end of the junction is discordant with germline, which a read error may explain. The V and J genes are TRBV24-1 and TRBJ1-2; D is ambiguous. CDR1 and CDR2 from the germline V gene are KGHDR and SFDVKD. This CDR3 region has 13 residues. The DNA for the CDR3 is TGTGCCACCAGTGATTTCAGCGGAAATGGCTACATCTTC. Amino acid sequence: CATSDFSGNGYIF.

For the CDR3, the DNA is TGCAGCGCGTTCCGGACAGGGGCCAATGAGCAGTTCTTC. It translates to CSAFRTGANEQFF. The chain joins TRBV29-1 to TRBJ2-1; 9 bases line up with TRBD1. The germline gives CDR1 SQVTM, CDR2 ANQGSEA. J gave up 6 bases and V 7 bases, and 7 bases lay outside the gene matches. CDR3 length equals 13 residues.

This clonotype came up a few times. This sequence joins TRBV6-1 and TRBJ2-7; 13 bases are shared with TRBD2. CDR1 MNHNS and CDR2 SASEGT come from the germline V gene. The CDR3 loop spans 16 amino acids. The junction had 10 bases not matched to a gene; V was cut back by 8 bases and J by 3 bases. CDR3 bases: TGTGCCAGCGGGCAAAGATGGACTAGCGGGGGCTACGAGCAGTACTTC. It specifies CASGQRWTSGGYEQYF.

This rearrangement joins TRBV20-1 to TRBJ2-5; D not certain. Germline CDR1 DFQATT, CDR2 SNEGSKA (reference sequence). Trimming took off 0 bases at V and 7 bases at J, with 18 bases between the two ends. The CDR3 runs to 15 residues. The CDR3 DNA reads as TGCAGTGCTAGAGATGGGCTAGAACCGACTGGGACCCAGTACTTC. Translating gives CSARDGLEPTGTQYF.

This clonotype was seen just once. The chain carries TRBV12-3 or TRBV12-4 and TRBJ2-4; perhaps TRBD1 as D (7 bases). Trimming cost V 6 bases and J 1 base, with 16 bases left between them. This CDR3 has 16 amino acids. As DNA, the CDR3 is TGTGCCAGCAGAACTCAGGCAGGGGGGGCCAAAAACATTCAGTACTTC. It is translated as CASRTQAGGAKNIQYF.

The rearrangement links TRBV29-1 to TRBJ2-7, with 8 bases matching TRBD1. The J call is in doubt because the DNA end fits TRBJ2-5 better. This CDR3 comprises 15 residues. CDR1 SQVTM and CDR2 ANQGSEA come from the germline V gene. CDR3 residues: CSVNQGAREWETQYF. The CDR3 DNA reads TGCAGCGTAAACCAGGGGGCCCGAGAGTGGGAGACCCAGTACTTC.

This chain joins TRBV7-3 and TRBJ2-1; TRBD2 might be the D (5 bases). There are 13 residues in the CDR3. The V and J ends lost 3 bases and 12 bases respectively, with 15 bases between them. Germline-derived CDR1 and CDR2 are SGHTA and FQGTGA. The DNA of the CDR3 is TGTGCCAGCAGCTTGACGTCGGACTCCGCGCAGTTCTTC. Its protein product is CASSLTSDSAQFF.

V gene TRBV2 combines with J gene TRBJ2-5, with D uncertain. From germline, CDR1 is SNHLY and CDR2 FYNNEI. Deletions cut 8 bases from V and 11 bases from J, with 18 bases between. The CDR3 runs 12 residues. The CDR3 DNA reads TGTGCCAGCCGACCGACCGGGTCGGAGCAGTACTTC. Protein product: CASRPTGSEQYF.

This clonotype has only a few counts. The CDR3 nucleotides read TGCGCCAGCAGCTCCGGACTAGGTAGAGGTCATGAGCAGTTCTTC. It is translated as CASSSGLGRGHEQFF. The chain is built from TRBV5-1 and TRBJ2-1, with TRBD2 identical over 7 bases. The germline CDR1 and CDR2 sequences are SGHRS and YFSETQ. Trimming at V came to 3 bases and at J to 8 bases, leaving 11 bases not matched to a gene. This CDR3 comprises 15 residues.